This passage covers 30 T cell receptor beta chains from one sample sequenced in a study of blood T cell repertoires in COVID-19. Only in-frame clones appear in the TCRdb table, and some are missing; sequencing was by immunoSEQ multiplex PCR. The sample has roughly 260,000 clones, about 87% seen once. Sequencing was performed on peripheral blood. Receptors originate from a woman aged 45-59 years with acute or convalescent COVID-19.

The chain employs TRBV28 and TRBJ2-1, with D tentatively TRBD2 (6 bases). The germline V gene has CDR1 MDHEN and CDR2 SYDVKM. Deletions cut 5 bases from V and 0 bases from J, with 14 bases between. This CDR3 is built from 16 residues. The CDR3 coding sequence is TGTGCCAGCAGTCGGGACTTGCACTACTCCTACAATGAGCAGTTCTTC. Its translation: CASSRDLHYSYNEQFF.

The V call is TRBV5-1, the J call TRBJ2-6; tentative D call: TRBD2 (5 bases). Germline CDR1 SGHRS, CDR2 YFSETQ. V was shortened by 4 bases and J by 0 bases, with 14 bases between the two germline ends. The CDR3 is made up of 17 amino acids. CDR3 loop: CASSAGPSTSGANVLTF. For the CDR3, the DNA is TGCGCCAGCAGCGCGGGCCCCTCAACCTCTGGGGCCAACGTCCTGACTTTC.

The rearrangement uses TRBV6-5 and TRBJ1-5; 10 positions match TRBD1. The CDR3 sequence is 16 residues long. Germline lookup yields CDR1 MNHEY and CDR2 SVGAGI. Trimming took 2 bases from V and 5 from J; bases not matched to a gene: 6. The CDR3 loop reads CASSYTTGGGDQPQHF. As DNA, the CDR3 is TGTGCCAGCAGTTACACGACAGGGGGCGGGGATCAGCCCCAGCATTTT.

This clone was seen just once. CDR3 residues: CASSSSGTFNIQYF. CDR3 in DNA: TGTGCCAGCAGCTCGAGCGGAACTTTTAACATTCAGTACTTC. This chain connects TRBV7-9 to TRBJ2-4, with D tentatively TRBD2 (5 bases). The germline CDR1 and CDR2 sequences are SEHNR and FQNEAQ (reference sequence). The CDR3 is made up of 14 amino acids. The V end lost 4 bases, the J end lost 7 bases, and 14 bases lay between the germline ends.

The table lists this clone with a few counts. The rearrangement links TRBV7-9 to TRBJ2-7, with D perhaps matching TRBD2 (5 bases). There are 13 residues in the CDR3. Looked up from germline, CDR1 is SEHNR and CDR2 is FQNEAQ (reference sequence). V was cut by 2 bases and J by 4 bases, with 9 bases left in between. The CDR3 reads CASSLPDLYEQYF. CDR3 nucleotides: TGTGCCAGCAGCTTACCGGACTTATACGAGCAGTACTTC.

The genes are TRBV7-2 and TRBJ2-2, with TRBD2 matching 12 bases. Trimming took 6 bases from V and 5 from J; bases not matched to a gene: 10. Germline V gene lookup returns CDR1 SGHTA and CDR2 FQGNSA. The CDR3 runs to 17 residues. The CDR3 coding sequence is TGTGCCAGCAGTTCTTCCCTAGCGGGAGGGGTTACCGGGGAGCTGTTTTTT. This encodes CASSSSLAGGVTGELFF. Full variable domain (remainder filled in from reference TRBV7-2 and TRBJ2-2): GAGVSQSPSNKVTEKGKDVELRCDPISGHTALYWYRQSLGQGLEFLIYFQGNSAPDKSGLPSDRFSAERTGGSVSTLTIQRTQQEDSAVYLCASSSSLAGGVTGELFFGEGSRLTVL.

V usage is TRBV27 and J usage is TRBJ1-2, with D maybe TRBD1 (5 bases). This CDR3 has 13 amino acids. The V and J ends lost 5 bases and 6 bases respectively, with 13 bases between them. Per the germline V gene, CDR1 is MNHEY and CDR2 is SMNVEV (reference sequence). The CDR3 loop reads CASSPGGGNGYTF. The CDR3 DNA sequence: TGTGCCAGCAGTCCGGGGGGGGGAAATGGCTACACCTTC.

Only one count was recorded for this clone. The chain links TRBV28 to TRBJ1-2; D remains ambiguous. The V gene lost 5 bases and the J gene lost 6 bases, with 10 bases spanning the gap. The CDR3 contains 12 residues. CDR1 and CDR2 from the germline V gene are MDHEN and SYDVKM. The CDR3: CASSPLSHGYTF. CDR3 DNA: TGTGCCAGCAGTCCCCTAAGTCATGGCTACACCTTC.

The chain recombines TRBV29-1 with TRBJ1-1, with TRBD1 matching over 7 bases. This CDR3 region has 12 residues. CDR1 is SQVTM, CDR2 ANQGSEA, per germline. Trimming removed 7 bases from V and 5 bases from J; junction bases left unmatched: 7. CDR3 residues: CSAEDRRTEAFF. The CDR3, as DNA: TGCAGCGCCGAGGACAGGAGAACTGAAGCTTTCTTT.

This chain links TRBV3-1 (or the pseudogene TRBV3-2) with TRBJ1-3; no firm D call. There are 16 residues in the CDR3. The V end was cut by 1 base, the J end by 2 bases, with 12 bases between. Germline CDR1 reads LGHDT; CDR2 reads YNNKEL (reference sequence). Written as DNA, the CDR3 is TGTGCCAGCAGCCAAGTTGGCAGCGAAGCTGGAAACACCATATATTTT. Translation gives CASSQVGSEAGNTIYF.

The rearrangement uses TRBV12-5 and TRBJ2-4, with TRBD2 matching 7 bases. The CDR3 spans 21 residues. Trimming took 2 bases from V and 3 from J; bases not matched to a gene: 22. Germline CDR1 LGHNT, CDR2 FRNRAP. The CDR3 DNA reads TGTGCTAGTGGTTTGCCCGCAGTGGGCGGGGGATGGGGAGATGGCAAAAACATTCAGTACTTC. Protein product: CASGLPAVGGGWGDGKNIQYF.

The chain combines TRBV7-8 with TRBJ1-2; maybe TRBD1 (6 bases). The CDR3 sequence is 16 residues long. CDR1 and CDR2 (germline): SGHVS, FQNEAQ. The V and J ends lost 0 bases and 4 bases respectively, with 15 bases between them. In nucleotides, the CDR3 is TGTGCCAGCAGCTTAGCTTGGGGGGGGCTAGGCTATGGCTACACCTTC. Translation: CASSLAWGGLGYGYTF. Based on the CDR3 plus reference TRBV7-8 and TRBJ1-2, the full variable domain is GAGVSQSPRYKVAKRGQDVALRCDPISGHVSLFWYQQALGQGPEFLTYFQNEAQLDKSGLPSDRFFAERPEGSVSTLKIQRTQQEDSAVYLCASSLAWGGLGYGYTFGSGTRLTVV.

The V gene is TRBV7-2, the J gene TRBJ2-7; the D gene is possibly TRBD2 (5 bases). Between the trimmed V and J ends, which lost 5 bases and 2 bases, there was a span of 13 bases. CDR1 and CDR2 (germline): SGHTA, FQGNSA. This CDR3 is 14 amino acids long. In nucleotides, the CDR3 is TGTGCCAGCAGCCTCCAGCGGCCCCCCTACGAGCAGTACTTC. Protein product: CASSLQRPPYEQYF.

This chain joins TRBV28 and TRBJ2-7; 15 nucleotides align to TRBD2. This CDR3 has 17 residues. Germline trimming cut 6 bases from V and 4 bases from J; bases unmatched to any gene: 10. From germline, CDR1 is MDHEN and CDR2 SYDVKM. For the CDR3, the DNA is TGTGCCAGCAGATTGTCGGGACTAGCGGGAGGTGGGTACGAGCAGTACTTC. This encodes CASRLSGLAGGGYEQYF.

The rearrangement links TRBV18 to TRBJ1-4; TRBD1 agrees at 9 bases. This CDR3 is built from 16 residues. The trim removed 4 bases at V and 7 bases at J, leaving 10 bases unmatched. In germline, CDR1 is KGHSH, CDR2 LQKENI. CDR3 coding DNA: TGTGCCAGCTCACGGACTACAGGGGGCGTAAGTGAAAAACTGTTTTTT. As protein: CASSRTTGGVSEKLFF. The full variable domain, its missing parts supplied by reference TRBV18 and TRBJ1-4, is NAGVMQNPRHLVRRRGQEARLRCSPMKGHSHVYWYRQLPEEGLKFMVYLQKENIIDESGMPKERFSAEFPKEGPSILRIQQVVRGDSAAYFCASSRTTGGVSEKLFFGSGTQLSVL.

The J gene is TRBJ1-1, the V gene TRBV6-5; the match to TRBD1 covers 7 bases. The germline gives CDR1 MNHEY, CDR2 SVGAGI. This CDR3 has 14 amino acids. V lost 4 bases, J lost 5 bases, and 7 bases stayed unmatched. CDR3 amino acids: CASSSMTGRTEAFF. CDR3 DNA sequence: TGTGCCAGCAGTTCGATGACAGGGAGGACTGAAGCTTTCTTT.

V and J are TRBV6-6 and TRBJ1-2; no definite D call. This CDR3 contains 15 residues. V lost 5 bases, J lost 7 bases, and 20 bases lay in between. CDR1 MNHNY and CDR2 SVGAGI come from the germline V gene (reference sequence). CDR3 protein: CASSLMPRLRGGYTF. CDR3 DNA: TGTGCCAGCAGTCTGATGCCGAGGCTCCGGGGTGGCTACACCTTC.

The chain's CDR3 is CASSLTTRQGVDEQFF. The CDR3 bases are TGCGCCAGCAGCCTAACGACCCGACAGGGGGTCGATGAGCAGTTCTTC. The chain has TRBV5-1 and TRBJ2-1; 9 positions agree with TRBD1. CDR3 size: 16 residues. Looked up from germline, CDR1 is SGHRS and CDR2 is YFSETQ. Germline trimming cut 4 bases from V and 8 bases from J; bases unmatched to any gene: 13. The full variable domain, rest sourced from reference TRBV5-1 and TRBJ2-1, is KAGVTQTPRYLIKTRGQQVTLSCSPISGHRSVSWYQQTPGQGLQFLFEYFSETQRNKGNFPGRFSGRQFSNSRSEMNVSTLELGDSALYLCASSLTTRQGVDEQFFGPGTRLTVL.

This chain joins TRBV5-1 and TRBJ1-1; D perhaps matches TRBD1 (6 bases). V lost 4 bases, J lost 5 bases, and 15 bases lay in between. This CDR3 spans 14 amino acids. CDR1 SGHRS and CDR2 YFSETQ come from the germline V gene. CDR3 DNA: TGCGCCAGCAGCGACGGACAGTTAAGGACTGAAGCTTTCTTT. Translated: CASSDGQLRTEAFF.

This clone has more than one count but fewer than ten. The chain recombines TRBV9 with TRBJ2-3; perhaps TRBD1 as D (6 bases). V dropped 1 base and J dropped 4 bases, with 10 bases sitting between them. CDR1 is SGDLS and CDR2 is YYNGEE in the germline V gene. The CDR3 extends over 14 amino acids. The CDR3 coding sequence is TGTGCCAGCAGCGTACAGGGGAAGCCAGATACGCAGTATTTT. Its translation is CASSVQGKPDTQYF.

In nucleotides, the CDR3 is TGTGCCAGCAGGGGGCGGATAAACACTGAAGCTTTCTTT. This codes for CASRGRINTEAFF. This chain uses TRBV2 with TRBJ1-1, with a weak D call TRBD1 (5 bases). Trimming took 6 bases from V and 2 from J, leaving 10 bases between them. This CDR3 contains 13 residues. Per the germline V gene, CDR1 is SNHLY and CDR2 is FYNNEI.

This sequence joins TRBV4-1 and TRBJ2-2, with 11 bases identical to TRBD2. This CDR3 spans 16 amino acids. J was trimmed by 5 bases and V by 4 bases; bases with no gene match: 6. The V gene's germline CDR1 is MGHRA and CDR2 YSYEKL. The CDR3 region is CASSRGGTSGTGELFF. The CDR3 nucleotides are TGCGCCAGCAGCCGAGGGGGGACTAGCGGTACCGGGGAGCTGTTTTTT.

This clone was picked up one time. The V and J genes are TRBV30 and TRBJ2-1; TRBD2 matches 8 bases. The CDR3 runs 17 residues. Unmatched junction bases numbered 15, after V lost 3 bases and J lost 5 bases. CDR1 and CDR2 (germline): GTSNPN, SVGIG (reference sequence). CDR3 residues: CAWSASVNSGADNEQFF. The CDR3 DNA sequence: TGTGCCTGGAGCGCCTCGGTTAATAGCGGGGCAGACAATGAGCAGTTCTTC.

This sequence joins TRBV9 and TRBJ2-7; TRBD1 matches at 9 bases. The germline CDR1 and CDR2 sequences are SGDLS and YYNGEE. The CDR3 has 13 amino acids. The ends lost 4 bases at V and 5 bases at J; junction bases unmatched: 4. The DNA of the CDR3 is TGTGCCAGCAGCCTACGGACAGGGGACGAGCAGTACTTC. It specifies CASSLRTGDEQYF.

This clone was counted a few times. This chain connects TRBV29-1 to TRBJ2-7, with 12 bases identical to TRBD2. The CDR3 consists of 13 residues. Germline lookup yields CDR1 SQVTM and CDR2 ANQGSEA. The trim removed 6 bases at V and 3 bases at J, leaving 3 bases unmatched. CDR3 in amino acids: CSVRTSGIYEQYF. The CDR3 DNA reads as TGCAGCGTCCGGACTAGCGGGATCTACGAGCAGTACTTC.

This rearrangement joins TRBV9 to TRBJ2-4, with TRBD2 as a possible D gene (6 bases). Trimming shortened V by 4 bases and J by 8 bases, and 16 bases separated the two germline ends. Germline V gene lookup returns CDR1 SGDLS and CDR2 YYNGEE. The CDR3 is 14 amino acids. CDR3 bases: TGTGCCAGCAGCTCACGGGACTCCGGGGACATTCAGTACTTC. Translation: CASSSRDSGDIQYF.

The V gene is TRBV28, the J gene TRBJ1-4, with 9 bases matching TRBD1. The ends lost 5 bases at V and 8 bases at J; junction bases unmatched: 9. Germline CDR1 is MDHEN and CDR2 is SYDVKM. The CDR3 is made up of 15 amino acids. The CDR3 DNA reads TGTGCCAGCAGTCCCATGGGACAGGGTCAGGAAAAACTGTTTTTT. This codes for CASSPMGQGQEKLFF.

The chain uses TRBV20-1 and TRBJ2-2; TRBD2 matches at 10 bases. CDR3 size: 20 residues. Germline values: CDR1 DFQATT, CDR2 SNEGSKA (reference sequence). With V trimmed by 3 bases and J by 1 base, 17 bases remained unmatched. CDR3 sequence: CSASEGVDFRLAGNTGELFF. CDR3 nucleotides: TGCAGTGCTAGTGAGGGGGTAGATTTTCGACTAGCGGGGAACACCGGGGAGCTGTTTTTT.

V gene TRBV5-4 combines with J gene TRBJ2-2; D unclear. The CDR3 has 15 amino acids. Trimming cost V 5 bases and J 4 bases, with 15 bases left between them. CDR1 is SGHNT and CDR2 is YYREEE in the germline V gene (reference sequence). CDR3 DNA: TGTGCCAGCAGTATCGACGGGTTTGGCACCGGGGAGCTGTTTTTT. As protein: CASSIDGFGTGELFF. The full variable domain, completed using reference TRBV5-4 and TRBJ2-2, is ETGVTQSPTHLIKTRGQQVTLRCSSQSGHNTVSWYQQALGQGPQFIFQYYREEENGRGNFPPRFSGLQFPNYSSELNVNALELDDSALYLCASSIDGFGTGELFFGEGSRLTVL.

The J gene is TRBJ1-5, the V gene TRBV19; D is possibly TRBD1 (6 bases). V dropped 6 bases and J dropped 1 base, with 13 bases sitting between them. The CDR3 spans 15 residues. Germline V gives CDR1 LNHDA, CDR2 SQIVND (reference sequence). CDR3 DNA: TGTGCCAGTAGCGAACAGGGCTGGAGCAATCAGCCCCAGCATTTT. Residues: CASSEQGWSNQPQHF.